The sequence of this T cell receptor (beta chain) was determined in a study of graft-versus-host responses after intestinal transplantation. Overall study: All recipients got anti-thymocyte globulin induction, then tacrolimus and steroids for about three years. Study-wide findings and caveats: Allografts of patients with graft-donor T cell macrochimerism showed high graft-versus-host to host-versus-graft clone ratios. The highest levels of circulating GvH clones went along with early declines in HvG clones after transplant. Ileal or blood samples showed some GvH clones first, and such clones were also found in recipient marrow.

The length of the CDR3 is 19 residues. With V trimmed by 2 bases and J by 5 bases, 15 bases remained unmatched. The germline V gene has CDR1 KGHSH and CDR2 LQKENI. A remark on this clone: Its specificity is unknown.

TCRdb's table, derived via immunoSEQ multiplex PCR, lists solely in-frame clones and lacks some. Of some 130,000 clones in the sample, 90% to 95% were seen once. This sample comprised unstimulated CD4+ T cells sorted from spleen or lymph node cells, obtained before intestinal transplant. This chain joins TRBV18 and TRBJ1-2; 12 positions agree with TRBD1. The receptor was isolated from a human donor who received an intestinal transplant. Here the CDR3 DNA reads TGTGCCAGCTCACCAAACCCACCGGCCGGGACAGGGGGCTTTTATGGCTACACCTTC. Translating it yields CASSPNPPAGTGGFYGYTF.